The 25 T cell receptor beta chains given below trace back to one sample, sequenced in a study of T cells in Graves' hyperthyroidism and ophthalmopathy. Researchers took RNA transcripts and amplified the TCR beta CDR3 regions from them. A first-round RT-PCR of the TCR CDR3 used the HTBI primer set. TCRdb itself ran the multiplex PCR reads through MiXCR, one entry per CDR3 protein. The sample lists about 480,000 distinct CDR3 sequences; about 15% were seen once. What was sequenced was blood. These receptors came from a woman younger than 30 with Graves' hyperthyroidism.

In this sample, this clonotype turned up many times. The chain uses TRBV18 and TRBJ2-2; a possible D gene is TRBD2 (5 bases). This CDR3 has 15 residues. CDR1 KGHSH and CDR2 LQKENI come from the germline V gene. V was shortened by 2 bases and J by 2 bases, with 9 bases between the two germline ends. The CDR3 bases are TGTGCCAGCTCACCATCCGGAGGCAACACCGGGGAGCTGTTTTTT. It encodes CASSPSGGNTGELFF.

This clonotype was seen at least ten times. DNA for the CDR3: TGTGCCAGCAGTGAGTGGCAGGGGGTATTTTATAATTCACCCCTCCACTTT. Protein product: CASSEWQGVFYNSPLHF. This chain connects TRBV2 to TRBJ1-6; 7 bases align to TRBD1. V shed 3 bases, J shed 4 bases, and the junction held 9 bases outside the gene matches. The V gene's germline CDR1 is SNHLY and CDR2 FYNNEI. This CDR3 has 17 residues.

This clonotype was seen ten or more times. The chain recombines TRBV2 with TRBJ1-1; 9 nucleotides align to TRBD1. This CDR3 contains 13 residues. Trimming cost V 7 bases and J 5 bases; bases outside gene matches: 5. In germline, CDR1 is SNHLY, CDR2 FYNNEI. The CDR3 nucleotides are TGTGCCAGCAACCCCGGGACAGGGACTGAAGCTTTCTTT. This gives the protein CASNPGTGTEAFF.

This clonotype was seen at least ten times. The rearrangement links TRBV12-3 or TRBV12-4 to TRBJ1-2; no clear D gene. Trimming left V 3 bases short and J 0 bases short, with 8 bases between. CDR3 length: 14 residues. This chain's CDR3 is CASSLLDTNYGYTF. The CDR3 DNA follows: TGTGCCAGCAGTTTGTTAGACACTAACTATGGCTACACCTTC.

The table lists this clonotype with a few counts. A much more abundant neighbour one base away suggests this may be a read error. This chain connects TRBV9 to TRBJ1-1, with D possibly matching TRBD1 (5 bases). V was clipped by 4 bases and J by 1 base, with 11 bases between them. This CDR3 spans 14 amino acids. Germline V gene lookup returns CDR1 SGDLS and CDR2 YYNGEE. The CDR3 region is CASSSWGRNTEAFF. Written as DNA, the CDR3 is TGTGCCAGCAGCTCCTGGGGGAGGAACACTGAAGCTTTCTTT.

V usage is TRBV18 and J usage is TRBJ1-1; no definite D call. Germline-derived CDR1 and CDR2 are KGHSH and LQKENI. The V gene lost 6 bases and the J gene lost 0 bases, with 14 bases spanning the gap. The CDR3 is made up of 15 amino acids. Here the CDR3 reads CASSLSVTMNTEAFF. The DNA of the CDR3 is TGTGCCAGCTCGTTGTCAGTGACTATGAACACTGAAGCTTTCTTT.

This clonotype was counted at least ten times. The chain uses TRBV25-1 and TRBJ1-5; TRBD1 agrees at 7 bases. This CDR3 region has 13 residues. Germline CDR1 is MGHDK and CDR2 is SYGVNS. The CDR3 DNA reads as TGTGGCCCAGGGGGTGAGAGCAATCAGCCCCAGCATTTT. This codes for CGPGGESNQPQHF.

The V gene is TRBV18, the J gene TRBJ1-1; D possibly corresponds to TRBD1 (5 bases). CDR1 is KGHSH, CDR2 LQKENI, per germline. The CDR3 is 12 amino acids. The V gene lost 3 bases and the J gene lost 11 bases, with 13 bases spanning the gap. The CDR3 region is CASSPRDVGAFF. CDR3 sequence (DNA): TGTGCCAGCTCACCCCGGGACGTCGGGGCTTTCTTT. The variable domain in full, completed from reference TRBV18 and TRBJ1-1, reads NAGVMQNPRHLVRRRGQEARLRCSPMKGHSHVYWYRQLPEEGLKFMVYLQKENIIDESGMPKERFSAEFPKEGPSILRIQQVVRGDSAAYFCASSPRDVGAFFGQGTRLTVV.

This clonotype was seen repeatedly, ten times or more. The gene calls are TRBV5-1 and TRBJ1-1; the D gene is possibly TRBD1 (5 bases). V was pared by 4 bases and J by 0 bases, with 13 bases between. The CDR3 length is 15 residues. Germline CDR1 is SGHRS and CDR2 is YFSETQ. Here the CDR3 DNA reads TGCGCCAGCAGCCGTGGGGGGGAAATGAACACTGAAGCTTTCTTT. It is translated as CASSRGGEMNTEAFF.

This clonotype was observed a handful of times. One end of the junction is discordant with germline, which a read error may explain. CDR3 bases: TGTGCCAGCAGCTCGTACAGGGGGAACACTGAAGTTTTCTTT. It translates to CASSSYRGNTEVFF. The rearrangement uses TRBV7-2 and TRBJ1-1, with 8 nucleotides matching TRBD1. The CDR3 contains 14 residues. The germline V gene has CDR1 SGHTA and CDR2 FQGNSA.

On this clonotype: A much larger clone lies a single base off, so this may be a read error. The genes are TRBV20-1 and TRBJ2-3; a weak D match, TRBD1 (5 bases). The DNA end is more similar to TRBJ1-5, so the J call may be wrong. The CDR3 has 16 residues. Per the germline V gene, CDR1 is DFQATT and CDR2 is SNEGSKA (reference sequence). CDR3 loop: CSARPGLAKLTDTQHF. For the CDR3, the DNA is TGCAGTGCTAGACCGGGACTAGCGAAGCTCACAGATACGCAGCATTTT.

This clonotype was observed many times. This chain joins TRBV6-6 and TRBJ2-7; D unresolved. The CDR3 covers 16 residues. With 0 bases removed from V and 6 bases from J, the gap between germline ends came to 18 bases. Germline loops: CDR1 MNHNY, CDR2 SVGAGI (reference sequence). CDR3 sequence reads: CASSYSIGGPGAEQYF. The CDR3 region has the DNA TGTGCCAGCAGTTACTCGATAGGCGGTCCAGGAGCCGAGCAGTACTTC.

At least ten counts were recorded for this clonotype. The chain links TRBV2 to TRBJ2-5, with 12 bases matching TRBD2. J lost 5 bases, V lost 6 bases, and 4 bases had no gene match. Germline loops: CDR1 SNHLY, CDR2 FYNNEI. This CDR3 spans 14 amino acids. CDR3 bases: TGTGCCAGCAGACTAGCGGGAGGTCGGGAGACCCAGTACTTC. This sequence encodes CASRLAGGRETQYF.

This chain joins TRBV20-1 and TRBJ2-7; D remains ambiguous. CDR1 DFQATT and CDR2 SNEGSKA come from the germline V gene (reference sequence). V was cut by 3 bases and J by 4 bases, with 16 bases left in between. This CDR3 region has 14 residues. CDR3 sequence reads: CSASDSHFRYEQYF. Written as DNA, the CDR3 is TGCAGTGCTAGCGACTCCCATTTTAGGTACGAGCAGTACTTC.

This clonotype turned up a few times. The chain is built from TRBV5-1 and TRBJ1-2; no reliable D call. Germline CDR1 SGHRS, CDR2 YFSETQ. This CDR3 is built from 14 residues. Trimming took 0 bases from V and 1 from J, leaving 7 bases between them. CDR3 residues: CASSLDGFNYGYTF. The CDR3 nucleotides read TGCGCCAGCAGCTTGGACGGCTTTAACTATGGCTACACCTTC.

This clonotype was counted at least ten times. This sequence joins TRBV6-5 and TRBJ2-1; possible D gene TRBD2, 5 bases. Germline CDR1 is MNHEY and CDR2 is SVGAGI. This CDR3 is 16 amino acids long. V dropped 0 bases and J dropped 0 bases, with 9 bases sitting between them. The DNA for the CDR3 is TGTGCCAGCAGTTACTCGACGGGGAGCTCCTACAATGAGCAGTTCTTC. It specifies CASSYSTGSSYNEQFF.

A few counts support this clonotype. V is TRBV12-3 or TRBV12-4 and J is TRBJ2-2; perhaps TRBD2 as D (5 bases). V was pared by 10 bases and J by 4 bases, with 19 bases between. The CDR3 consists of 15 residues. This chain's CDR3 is CATHLGLAGTGELFF. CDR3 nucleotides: TGTGCCACTCACCTCGGGCTAGCCGGCACCGGGGAGCTGTTTTTT.

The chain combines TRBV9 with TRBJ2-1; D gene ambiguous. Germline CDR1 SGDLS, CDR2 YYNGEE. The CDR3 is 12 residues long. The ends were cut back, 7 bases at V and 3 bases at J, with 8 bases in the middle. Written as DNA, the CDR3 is TGTGCCAGCGCCGGCTACTACAATGAGCAGTTCTTC. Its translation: CASAGYYNEQFF.

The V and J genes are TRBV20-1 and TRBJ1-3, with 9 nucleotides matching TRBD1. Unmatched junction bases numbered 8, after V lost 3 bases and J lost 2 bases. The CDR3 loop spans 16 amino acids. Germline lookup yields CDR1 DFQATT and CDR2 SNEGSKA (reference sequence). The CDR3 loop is CSARGLQGAPGNTIYF. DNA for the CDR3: TGCAGTGCTAGGGGGCTACAGGGGGCGCCTGGAAACACCATATATTTT.

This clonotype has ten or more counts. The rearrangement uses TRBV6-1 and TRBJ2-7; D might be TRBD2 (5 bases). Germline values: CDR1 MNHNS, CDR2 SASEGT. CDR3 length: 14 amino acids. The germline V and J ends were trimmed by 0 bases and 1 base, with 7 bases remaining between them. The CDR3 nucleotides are TGTGCCAGCAGTGAAGCGGGCGGGTCCTACGAGCAGTACTTC. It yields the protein CASSEAGGSYEQYF.

The CDR3 here is CASSNSGRHEKLFF. The CDR3 DNA is TGTGCCAGTAGTAATTCGGGCAGGCATGAAAAACTGTTTTTT. The gene calls are TRBV19 and TRBJ1-4, with no clear D. The CDR3 sequence is 14 residues long. From germline, CDR1 is LNHDA and CDR2 SQIVND (reference sequence). The germline V and J ends were trimmed by 4 bases and 6 bases, with 12 bases remaining between them.

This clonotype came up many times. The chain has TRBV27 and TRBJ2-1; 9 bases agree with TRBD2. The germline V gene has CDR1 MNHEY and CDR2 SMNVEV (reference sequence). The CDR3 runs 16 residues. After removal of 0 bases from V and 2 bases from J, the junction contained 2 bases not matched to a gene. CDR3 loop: CASSLSIAGAYNEQFF. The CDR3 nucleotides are TGTGCCAGCAGTTTATCGATAGCGGGAGCCTACAATGAGCAGTTCTTC.

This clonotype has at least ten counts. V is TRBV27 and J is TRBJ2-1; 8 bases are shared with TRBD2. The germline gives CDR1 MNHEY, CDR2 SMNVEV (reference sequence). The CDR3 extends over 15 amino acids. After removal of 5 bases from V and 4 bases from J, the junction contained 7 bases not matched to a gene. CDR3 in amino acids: CASSPSGSGYNEQFF. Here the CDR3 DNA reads TGTGCCAGCAGTCCGAGCGGGAGTGGATACAATGAGCAGTTCTTC.

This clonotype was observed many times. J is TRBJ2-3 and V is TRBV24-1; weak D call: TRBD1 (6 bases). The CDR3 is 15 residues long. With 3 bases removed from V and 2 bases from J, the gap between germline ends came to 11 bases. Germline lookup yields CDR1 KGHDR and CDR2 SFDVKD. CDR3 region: CATSDLAGDTDTQYF. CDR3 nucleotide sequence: TGTGCCACCAGTGATCTCGCAGGGGACACAGATACGCAGTATTTT.

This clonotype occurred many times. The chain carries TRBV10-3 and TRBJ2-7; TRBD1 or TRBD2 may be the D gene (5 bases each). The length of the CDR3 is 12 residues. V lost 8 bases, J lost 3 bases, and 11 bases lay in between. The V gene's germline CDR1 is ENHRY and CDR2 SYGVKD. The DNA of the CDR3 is TGTGCCATCGCCCCTGGGGGCTACGAGCAGTACTTC. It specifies CAIAPGGYEQYF.